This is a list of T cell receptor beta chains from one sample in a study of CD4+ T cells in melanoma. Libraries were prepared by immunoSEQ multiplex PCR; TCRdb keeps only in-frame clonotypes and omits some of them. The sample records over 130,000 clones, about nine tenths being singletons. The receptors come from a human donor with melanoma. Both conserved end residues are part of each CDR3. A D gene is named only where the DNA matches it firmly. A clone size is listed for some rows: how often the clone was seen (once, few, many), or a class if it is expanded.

CDR3nt: TGCGCCAGCAGCAGGGCCGGGACAGAAAGCACAGATACGCAGTATTTT
CDR3aa: CASSRAGTESTDTQYF
d_gene: TRBD1
v_gene: TRBV5-1
j_gene: TRBJ2-3
abundance: .

CDR3nt: TGTGCCAGCAGTTCCCCGGACAGGCATCCCGGGGAGCTGTTTTTT
CDR3aa: CASSSPDRHPGELFF
d_gene: TRBD1
v_gene: TRBV6-6
j_gene: TRBJ2-2
abundance: .

CDR3nt: TGCGCCAGCAGCTTGGGCCCTTCGGGGGGAAGCACAGATACGCAGTATTTT
CDR3aa: CASSLGPSGGSTDTQYF
d_gene: TRBD2
v_gene: TRBV5-1
j_gene: TRBJ2-3
abundance: .

CDR3nt: TGTGCCAGCAGTGACCCGGCCCCCCCACGGGAGACCCAGTACTTC
CDR3aa: CASSDPAPPRETQYF
d_gene: .
v_gene: TRBV6-1
j_gene: TRBJ2-5
abundance: .

CDR3nt: TGCGCCAGCAGCCCCGGGACAGGGGGGAACTATGGCTACACCTTC
CDR3aa: CASSPGTGGNYGYTF
d_gene: TRBD1
v_gene: TRBV4-1
j_gene: TRBJ1-2
abundance: .

CDR3nt: TGTGCCACCAGCAGAGACGGCGGGGCAGGAGATACGCAGTATTTT
CDR3aa: CATSRDGGAGDTQYF
d_gene: .
v_gene: TRBV15
j_gene: TRBJ2-3
abundance: .

CDR3nt: TGTGCCAGCAGCCGGGGAGGGGACCGGGAAAAACTGTTTTTT
CDR3aa: CASSRGGDREKLFF
d_gene: .
v_gene: TRBV7-9
j_gene: TRBJ1-4
abundance: .

CDR3nt: TGTGCCAGCCGGTACTATGGCTACACCTTC
CDR3aa: CASRYYGYTF
d_gene: .
v_gene: TRBV2
j_gene: TRBJ1-2
abundance: .

CDR3nt: TGTGCCAGCAGCTTAGGACAGGTCTCTAGCACAGATACGCAGTATTTT
CDR3aa: CASSLGQVSSTDTQYF
d_gene: .
v_gene: TRBV7-9
j_gene: TRBJ2-3
abundance: .

CDR3nt: TGTGCCAGCAGTCGGGGAATGACGGAGCAGTTCTTC
CDR3aa: CASSRGMTEQFF
d_gene: .
v_gene: TRBV2
j_gene: TRBJ2-1
abundance: .

CDR3nt: TGCGCCAGCAGCTTGGGACGGGGGGGCCTCTCCTACAATGAGCAGTTCTTC
CDR3aa: CASSLGRGGLSYNEQFF
d_gene: TRBD2
v_gene: TRBV5-1
j_gene: TRBJ2-1
abundance: .

CDR3nt: TGTGCCAGTAATGTGGACGGCTCCACAGATACGCAGTATTTT
CDR3aa: CASNVDGSTDTQYF
d_gene: .
v_gene: TRBV19
j_gene: TRBJ2-3
abundance: .

CDR3nt: TGTGCCAGCAGCTTAGCCGTCGCGAAGGGTGAAAAACTGTTTTTT
CDR3aa: CASSLAVAKGEKLFF
d_gene: .
v_gene: TRBV7-6
j_gene: TRBJ1-4
abundance: .

CDR3nt: TGTGCCAGCTCACCACCCGGCCACTTACTCGGAAACACCATATATTTT
CDR3aa: CASSPPGHLLGNTIYF
d_gene: .
v_gene: TRBV18
j_gene: TRBJ1-3
abundance: .

CDR3nt: TGTGCCAGCAGCCGTATAGGGACAGGGGGCGATTTCACCGGGGAGCTGTTTTTT
CDR3aa: CASSRIGTGGDFTGELFF
d_gene: TRBD1
v_gene: TRBV5-6
j_gene: TRBJ2-2
abundance: .

CDR3nt: TGCGCCAGCAGCCCGGGGGAGGGGAAGGGGCCAGATACGCAGTATTTT
CDR3aa: CASSPGEGKGPDTQYF
d_gene: TRBD2
v_gene: TRBV5-1
j_gene: TRBJ2-3
abundance: .

CDR3nt: TGTGCCAGCAGCTTGGCCGAGAGGATGAACACTGAAGCTTTCTTT
CDR3aa: CASSLAERMNTEAFF
d_gene: .
v_gene: TRBV5-4
j_gene: TRBJ1-1
abundance: .

CDR3nt: TGTGCCAGTAGACGGACACAGTATAGCAATCAGCCCCAGCATTTT
CDR3aa: CASRRTQYSNQPQHF
d_gene: .
v_gene: TRBV19
j_gene: TRBJ1-5
abundance: .

CDR3nt: TGTGCCAGCAGTGAACACAGGGGAACGGCCAAAAACATTCAGTACTTC
CDR3aa: CASSEHRGTAKNIQYF
d_gene: TRBD1
v_gene: TRBV6-1
j_gene: TRBJ2-4
abundance: .

CDR3nt: TGTGCCAGCAGCCAAAGACGACAGGGCCCAAATTCACCCCTCCACTTT
CDR3aa: CASSQRRQGPNSPLHF
d_gene: TRBD1
v_gene: TRBV5-4
j_gene: TRBJ1-6
abundance: .

CDR3nt: TGCAGCGTTAGGGTCGGACTTCTGAGCTCCTACGAGCAGTACTTC
CDR3aa: CSVRVGLLSSYEQYF
d_gene: .
v_gene: TRBV29-1
j_gene: TRBJ2-7
abundance: .

CDR3nt: TGCGCCAGCACCCGGGACAAATACAATGAGCAGTTCTTC
CDR3aa: CASTRDKYNEQFF
d_gene: .
v_gene: TRBV5-1
j_gene: TRBJ2-1
abundance: .

CDR3nt: TGTGCCAGCAGCTTGTCATCGAACACTGAAGCTTTCTTT
CDR3aa: CASSLSSNTEAFF
d_gene: .
v_gene: TRBV7-8
j_gene: TRBJ1-1
abundance: .

CDR3nt: TGCGCCAGCAGCCAAGGGGACAGGTCCTACGAGCAGTACTTC
CDR3aa: CASSQGDRSYEQYF
d_gene: TRBD1
v_gene: TRBV4-1
j_gene: TRBJ2-7
abundance: .

CDR3nt: TGCGCCAGCAGGCGGGACGGCGAATACAATGAGCAGTTCTTC
CDR3aa: CASRRDGEYNEQFF
d_gene: .
v_gene: TRBV5-1
j_gene: TRBJ2-1
abundance: .

CDR3nt: TGTGCCAGCAGCTTAGGAGCTAGCGGGGAATACAATGAGCAGTTCTTC
CDR3aa: CASSLGASGEYNEQFF
d_gene: TRBD2
v_gene: TRBV13
j_gene: TRBJ2-1
abundance: once

CDR3nt: TGTGCCAGCAGTGGCTGGGCAGCGGACACTGAAGCTTTCTTT
CDR3aa: CASSGWAADTEAFF
d_gene: .
v_gene: TRBV2
j_gene: TRBJ1-1
abundance: few

CDR3nt: TGTGCCGTGAATGGGGGATGGAACACTGAAGCTTTCTTT
CDR3aa: CAVNGGWNTEAFF
d_gene: .
v_gene: TRBV19
j_gene: TRBJ1-1
abundance: .

CDR3nt: TGTGCCAGCAGCTTGGGACAGGGGGCTAATGGCTACACCTTC
CDR3aa: CASSLGQGANGYTF
d_gene: TRBD1
v_gene: TRBV5-6
j_gene: TRBJ1-2
abundance: .

CDR3nt: TGTGCCAGCAGCCGGGGGCAGGGCGGCAATCAATACAATGAGCAGTTCTTC
CDR3aa: CASSRGQGGNQYNEQFF
d_gene: .
v_gene: TRBV4-2
j_gene: TRBJ2-1
abundance: .

CDR3nt: TGCGCCAGCAGCTTGGAATCCGGTACCTGGAGGGCTTTCTTT
CDR3aa: CASSLESGTWRAFF
d_gene: .
v_gene: TRBV5-1
j_gene: TRBJ1-1
abundance: .

CDR3nt: TGTGCCAGCAGCCAGCGGTCGGGGGGGGAAGGGAATGAGCAGTTCTTC
CDR3aa: CASSQRSGGEGNEQFF
d_gene: TRBD2
v_gene: TRBV4-2
j_gene: TRBJ2-1
abundance: .

CDR3nt: TGTGCCAGCAGCTTGGATAGGGACAGGGGAGGAGAGACCCAGTACTTC
CDR3aa: CASSLDRDRGGETQYF
d_gene: TRBD1
v_gene: TRBV5-4
j_gene: TRBJ2-5
abundance: .

CDR3nt: TGTGCCACGCAGGGGGGGCCGTGGGAGACCCAGTACTTC
CDR3aa: CATQGGPWETQYF
d_gene: .
v_gene: TRBV7-9
j_gene: TRBJ2-5
abundance: .

CDR3nt: TGTGCCAGTTCGGGTAGAATCCCGACAGATACGCAGTATTTT
CDR3aa: CASSGRIPTDTQYF
d_gene: .
v_gene: TRBV19
j_gene: TRBJ2-3
abundance: .

CDR3nt: TGTGCCAGCAGCCGGACAGAAGACTACGAGCAGTACTTC
CDR3aa: CASSRTEDYEQYF
d_gene: .
v_gene: TRBV5-4
j_gene: TRBJ2-7
abundance: .

CDR3nt: TGTGCCTGGAGTGTGGGGCAAGATGCGACCCAGTACTTC
CDR3aa: CAWSVGQDATQYF
d_gene: .
v_gene: TRBV30
j_gene: TRBJ2-5
abundance: .

CDR3nt: TGTGCCAGCAGCCTGGGGGCGCTAGCTGAGACCCAGTACTTC
CDR3aa: CASSLGALAETQYF
d_gene: .
v_gene: TRBV7-9
j_gene: TRBJ2-5
abundance: .

CDR3nt: TGTGCCAGCTCACGGGAGAGGGGGGCAGGGAACACTGAAGCTTTCTTT
CDR3aa: CASSRERGAGNTEAFF
d_gene: .
v_gene: TRBV18
j_gene: TRBJ1-1
abundance: .

CDR3nt: TGTGCCAGCAGCTTATTGGACACCGGGGAGCTGTTTTTT
CDR3aa: CASSLLDTGELFF
d_gene: .
v_gene: TRBV11-2
j_gene: TRBJ2-2
abundance: .

CDR3nt: TGTGCCAGCAGCTTGCCTGGGGCCGCAGGAAACACCATATATTTT
CDR3aa: CASSLPGAAGNTIYF
d_gene: .
v_gene: TRBV5-4
j_gene: TRBJ1-3
abundance: .

CDR3nt: TGTGCCAGCAGCCAACAACCGGGGGGACCCGCAGATACGCAGTATTTT
CDR3aa: CASSQQPGGPADTQYF
d_gene: TRBD2
v_gene: TRBV4-2
j_gene: TRBJ2-3
abundance: .

CDR3nt: TGTGCCAGCAGCTTGGGAAGCAATCAGCCCCAGCATTTT
CDR3aa: CASSLGSNQPQHF
d_gene: .
v_gene: TRBV5-8
j_gene: TRBJ1-5
abundance: .

CDR3nt: TGTGCCTGGAGTGGACAGGAATACAATCAGCCCCAGCATTTT
CDR3aa: CAWSGQEYNQPQHF
d_gene: .
v_gene: TRBV30
j_gene: TRBJ1-5
abundance: .

CDR3nt: TGTGCCAGCAGCTTGGGCTACGGGTCGGTGGGTAGTAGGACAGATACGCAGTATTTT
CDR3aa: CASSLGYGSVGSRTDTQYF
d_gene: .
v_gene: TRBV7-9
j_gene: TRBJ2-3
abundance: .

CDR3nt: TGTGCCAGCTCACCTCAATCCACTAGCGGGGGAGAGACCCAGTACTTC
CDR3aa: CASSPQSTSGGETQYF
d_gene: TRBD2
v_gene: TRBV18
j_gene: TRBJ2-5
abundance: .

CDR3nt: TGCGCCAGCAGCCAAGAGACAGGGATAGGCGCCGGGGAGCTGTTTTTT
CDR3aa: CASSQETGIGAGELFF
d_gene: TRBD1
v_gene: TRBV4-1
j_gene: TRBJ2-2
abundance: once

CDR3nt: TGTGCCAGCAGCGCACGAACAGGGAACACTGAAGCTTTCTTT
CDR3aa: CASSARTGNTEAFF
d_gene: .
v_gene: TRBV11-3
j_gene: TRBJ1-1
abundance: .

CDR3nt: TGCAGCGTTGGGCGCGTGGGGGAGCAGTACTTC
CDR3aa: CSVGRVGEQYF
d_gene: .
v_gene: TRBV29-1
j_gene: TRBJ2-7
abundance: .

CDR3nt: TGCGCCAGCAGCCCGGGTGGGGCGACGCATCAGCCCCAGCATTTT
CDR3aa: CASSPGGATHQPQHF
d_gene: .
v_gene: TRBV5-1
j_gene: TRBJ1-5
abundance: .

CDR3nt: TGCGCCAGCAGCCAAGATTCCGGAATTCGGGTTGGTCCCCTCCACTTT
CDR3aa: CASSQDSGIRVGPLHF
d_gene: .
v_gene: TRBV4-1
j_gene: TRBJ1-6
abundance: .

CDR3nt: TGTGCCAGCAGCCAAGATCGAAAGAAGTATAGACTCATGAACACTGAAGCTTTCTTT
CDR3aa: CASSQDRKKYRLMNTEAFF
d_gene: .
v_gene: TRBV14
j_gene: TRBJ1-1
abundance: .